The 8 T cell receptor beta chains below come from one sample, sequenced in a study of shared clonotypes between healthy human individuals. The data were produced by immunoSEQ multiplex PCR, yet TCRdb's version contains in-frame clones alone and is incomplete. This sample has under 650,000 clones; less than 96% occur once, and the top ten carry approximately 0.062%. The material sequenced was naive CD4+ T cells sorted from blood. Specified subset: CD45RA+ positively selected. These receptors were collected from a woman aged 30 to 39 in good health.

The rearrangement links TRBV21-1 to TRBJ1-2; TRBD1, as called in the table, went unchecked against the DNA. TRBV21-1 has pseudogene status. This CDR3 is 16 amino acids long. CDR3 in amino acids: CASSKEFGQTSYGYTF. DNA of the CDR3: TGTGCCAGCAGCAAAGAATTTGGACAGACAAGTTATGGCTACACCTTC.

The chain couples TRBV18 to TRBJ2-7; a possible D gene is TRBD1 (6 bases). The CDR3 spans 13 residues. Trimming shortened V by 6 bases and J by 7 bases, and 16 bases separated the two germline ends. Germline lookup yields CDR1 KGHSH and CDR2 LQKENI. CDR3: CASSLSGGGEQYF. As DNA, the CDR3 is TGTGCCAGCTCCCTTTCTGGGGGCGGAGAGCAGTACTTC.

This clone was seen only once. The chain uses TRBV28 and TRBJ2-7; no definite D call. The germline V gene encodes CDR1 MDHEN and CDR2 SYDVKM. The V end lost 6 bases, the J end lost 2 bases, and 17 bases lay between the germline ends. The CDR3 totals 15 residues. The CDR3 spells CASSLSPGRTYEQYF. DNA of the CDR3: TGTGCCAGCAGCCTCAGCCCGGGCCGCACCTACGAGCAGTACTTC.

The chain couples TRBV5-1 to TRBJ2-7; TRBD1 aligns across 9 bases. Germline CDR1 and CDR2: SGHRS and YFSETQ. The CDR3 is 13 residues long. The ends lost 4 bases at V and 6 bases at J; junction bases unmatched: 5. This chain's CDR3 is CASSGGQGSEQYF. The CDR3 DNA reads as TGCGCCAGCAGCGGGGGACAGGGAAGCGAGCAGTACTTC.

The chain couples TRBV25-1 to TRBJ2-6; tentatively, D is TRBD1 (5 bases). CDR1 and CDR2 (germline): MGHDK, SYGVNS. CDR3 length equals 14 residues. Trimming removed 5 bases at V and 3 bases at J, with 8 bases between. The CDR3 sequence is CASSSRVGANVLTF. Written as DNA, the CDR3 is TGTGCCAGCAGTTCCAGGGTTGGGGCCAACGTCCTGACTTTC.

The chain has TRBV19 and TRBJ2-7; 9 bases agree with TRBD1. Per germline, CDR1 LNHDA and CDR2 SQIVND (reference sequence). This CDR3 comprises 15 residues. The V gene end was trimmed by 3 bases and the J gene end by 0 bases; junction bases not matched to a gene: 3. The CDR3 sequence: CASSIRDRDSYEQYF. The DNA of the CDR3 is TGTGCCAGTAGTATTCGGGACAGGGACTCCTACGAGCAGTACTTC.

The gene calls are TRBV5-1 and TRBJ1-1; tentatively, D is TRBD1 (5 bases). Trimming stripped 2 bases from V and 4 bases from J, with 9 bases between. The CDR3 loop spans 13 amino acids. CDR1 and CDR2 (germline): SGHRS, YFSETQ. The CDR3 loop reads CASSLGDRTEAFF. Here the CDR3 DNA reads TGCGCCAGCAGCTTAGGGGATCGCACTGAAGCTTTCTTT.

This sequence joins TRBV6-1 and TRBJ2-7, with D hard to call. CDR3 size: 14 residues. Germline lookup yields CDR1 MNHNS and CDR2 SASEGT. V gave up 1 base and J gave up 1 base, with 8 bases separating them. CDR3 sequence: CASSEVTGSYEQYF. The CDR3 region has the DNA TGTGCCAGCAGTGAAGTGACGGGTTCCTACGAGCAGTACTTC.